These T cell receptor beta chains were read from a single sample in a study of CD8 T cells in ankylosing spondylitis. TCRdb analysed the 5' RACE reads with MiXCR anew, one entry per CDR3 protein. The sample has 650,000 to 800,000 distinct CDR3 sequences, about 20% seen once; the top ten hold about 19%. Sequencing input: blood, either unsorted or a sorted T cell fraction (not recorded which). Receptor source: a male donor with ankylosing spondylitis. CDR3s include the opening cysteine and the closing phenylalanine or tryptophan. The order of the fields is J gene, D gene, CDR3 length, V gene, clone size, CDR3 DNA, CDR3 protein. D genes are given only for firm matches. Some rows mark clone size as missing; the rest say once, few, many or name a class of expanded clone.

J gene: TRBJ2-7; D gene: NA; CDR3 length: 15; V gene: TRBV11-2; clone size: NA; CDR3 DNA: TGTGCCAGCAGCTTAGCAGGGAGCGCGTCCTACGAGCAGTACTTC; CDR3 protein: CASSLAGSASYEQYF
J gene: TRBJ2-3; D gene: NA; CDR3 length: 14; V gene: TRBV27; clone size: NA; CDR3 DNA: TGTGCCAGCAGCCCTACTTGGGTGACAGATACGCAGTATTTT; CDR3 protein: CASSPTWVTDTQYF
J gene: TRBJ2-5; D gene: TRBD2; CDR3 length: 17; V gene: TRBV7-8; clone size: few; CDR3 DNA: TGTGCCAGCAGCTTAGCCTGGCTAGCGGGGACCCAAGAGACCCAGTACTTC; CDR3 protein: CASSLAWLAGTQETQYF
J gene: TRBJ1-5; D gene: NA; CDR3 length: 14; V gene: TRBV24-1; clone size: few; CDR3 DNA: TGTGCCACCAGTGATTTCGGGAGCAATCAGCCCCAGCATTTT; CDR3 protein: CATSDFGSNQPQHF
J gene: TRBJ2-7; D gene: NA; CDR3 length: 10; V gene: TRBV11-2; clone size: NA; CDR3 DNA: TGTGCCAGCAGCAAATACGAGCAGTACTTC; CDR3 protein: CASSKYEQYF
J gene: TRBJ2-7; D gene: NA; CDR3 length: 16; V gene: TRBV7-9; clone size: NA; CDR3 DNA: TGTGCCAGCAGCACCTTGGACTCAGGGAATCCCTACGAGCAGTACTTC; CDR3 protein: CASSTLDSGNPYEQYF
J gene: TRBJ2-1; D gene: NA; CDR3 length: 14; V gene: TRBV18; clone size: many; CDR3 DNA: TGTGCCAGCTCACCCCGGGACCGCGACAATGAGCAGTTCTTC; CDR3 protein: CASSPRDRDNEQFF
J gene: TRBJ1-6; D gene: NA; CDR3 length: 15; V gene: TRBV7-6; clone size: few; CDR3 DNA: TGTGCCAGCAGCTTAGCTCGGGCAGATAATTCACCCCTCCACTTT; CDR3 protein: CASSLARADNSPLHF
J gene: TRBJ1-2; D gene: NA; CDR3 length: 14; V gene: TRBV20-1; clone size: NA; CDR3 DNA: TGCAGTGCCCCGGTTGAAGGTCTTAACTATGGCTACACCTTC; CDR3 protein: CSAPVEGLNYGYTF
J gene: TRBJ2-7; D gene: NA; CDR3 length: 16; V gene: TRBV18; clone size: few; CDR3 DNA: TGTGCCAGCTCACCACTGGGACGCAGGGGTACCTACGAGCAGTACTTC; CDR3 protein: CASSPLGRRGTYEQYF
J gene: TRBJ1-1; D gene: TRBD1; CDR3 length: 14; V gene: TRBV4-1; clone size: NA; CDR3 DNA: TGCGCCAGCAGCCACACAGGGGAGGGCACTGAAGCTTTCTTT; CDR3 protein: CASSHTGEGTEAFF
J gene: TRBJ1-2; D gene: NA; CDR3 length: 14; V gene: TRBV5-1; clone size: NA; CDR3 DNA: TGCGCCAGCAGTTGGACGGGGGCAGACTATGGCTACACCTTC; CDR3 protein: CASSWTGADYGYTF
J gene: TRBJ2-3; D gene: NA; CDR3 length: 15; V gene: TRBV11-3; clone size: few; CDR3 DNA: TGTGCCAGCAGCTTAGGGAGCGTCCGGACAGATACGCAGTATTTT; CDR3 protein: CASSLGSVRTDTQYF
J gene: TRBJ2-7; D gene: NA; CDR3 length: 15; V gene: TRBV9; clone size: many; CDR3 DNA: TGTGCCAGCAGCGTAAGTATCGGCGGGGAGTACGAGCAGTACTTC; CDR3 protein: CASSVSIGGEYEQYF
J gene: TRBJ1-6; D gene: NA; CDR3 length: 15; V gene: TRBV18; clone size: NA; CDR3 DNA: TGTGCCAGCTCATCTGGACAGAGGAATAATTCACCCCTCCACTTT; CDR3 protein: CASSSGQRNNSPLHF
J gene: TRBJ1-2; D gene: NA; CDR3 length: 14; V gene: TRBV10-3; clone size: few; CDR3 DNA: TGTGCCATCAGTGAGTCAGCAGGGAACTATGGCTACACCTTC; CDR3 protein: CAISESAGNYGYTF
J gene: TRBJ1-5; D gene: TRBD1; CDR3 length: 14; V gene: TRBV30; clone size: NA; CDR3 DNA: TGTGCCTGGAAGCCCACAGGGGAGTGGCAGCCCCAGCATTTT; CDR3 protein: CAWKPTGEWQPQHF
J gene: TRBJ2-6; D gene: NA; CDR3 length: 20; V gene: TRBV6-4; clone size: NA; CDR3 DNA: TGTGCCAGCAGTGACTCGGGAGCCACCGGGGGCCCCTCTGGGGCCAACGTCCCGACTTTC; CDR3 protein: CASSDSGATGGPSGANVPTF
J gene: TRBJ2-4; D gene: NA; CDR3 length: 16; V gene: TRBV20-1; clone size: few; CDR3 DNA: TGCAGTGCTAGAGATCTCGCAGAACTAGCCAAAAACATTCAGTACTTC; CDR3 protein: CSARDLAELAKNIQYF
J gene: TRBJ2-7; D gene: TRBD2; CDR3 length: 15; V gene: TRBV6-1; clone size: NA; CDR3 DNA: TGTGCCACCGGGACTAGCGGGGGGGACTCCTACGAGCAGTACTTC; CDR3 protein: CATGTSGGDSYEQYF
J gene: TRBJ2-3; D gene: TRBD2; CDR3 length: 14; V gene: TRBV12-3/TRBV12-4; clone size: NA; CDR3 DNA: TGTGCCAGCAGTTCTACTAGCGGGAGAGATACGCAGTATTTT; CDR3 protein: CASSSTSGRDTQYF
J gene: TRBJ2-3; D gene: NA; CDR3 length: 15; V gene: TRBV12-3/TRBV12-4; clone size: few; CDR3 DNA: TGTGCCAGCAGTTTCGAGACAACAGACACAGATACGCAGTATTTT; CDR3 protein: CASSFETTDTDTQYF
J gene: TRBJ2-7; D gene: NA; CDR3 length: 11; V gene: TRBV29-1; clone size: NA; CDR3 DNA: TGCAGCGTCGCGACTAGCTACGAGCAGTACTTC; CDR3 protein: CSVATSYEQYF
J gene: TRBJ2-1; D gene: NA; CDR3 length: 11; V gene: TRBV12-3/TRBV12-4; clone size: many; CDR3 DNA: TGTGCCAGCAGTTTAGAGAGTGAGCAGTTCTTC; CDR3 protein: CASSLESEQFF
J gene: TRBJ2-3; D gene: NA; CDR3 length: 13; V gene: TRBV5-1; clone size: NA; CDR3 DNA: TGCGCCAGTGCGGGACTTCCTCTTGATACGCAGTATTTT; CDR3 protein: CASAGLPLDTQYF
J gene: TRBJ2-1; D gene: NA; CDR3 length: 15; V gene: TRBV20-1; clone size: NA; CDR3 DNA: TGCAGTGCGAATCTTGGGAAAAGCTCCTACAATGAGCAGTTCTTC; CDR3 protein: CSANLGKSSYNEQFF
J gene: TRBJ1-1; D gene: NA; CDR3 length: 12; V gene: TRBV29-1; clone size: NA; CDR3 DNA: TGCAGCGTTGTCCAGGATAAACCGGACGCTTTCTTT; CDR3 protein: CSVVQDKPDAFF
J gene: TRBJ1-5; D gene: NA; CDR3 length: 15; V gene: TRBV7-8; clone size: few; CDR3 DNA: TGTGCCAGCGCCCCCGAGGGCAGGGATTATCAGCCCCAGCATTTT; CDR3 protein: CASAPEGRDYQPQHF
J gene: TRBJ2-4; D gene: TRBD1; CDR3 length: 13; V gene: TRBV7-9; clone size: NA; CDR3 DNA: TGTGCCAGCAGCTTGCAGGGGGCAGACATTCAGTACTTC; CDR3 protein: CASSLQGADIQYF
J gene: TRBJ1-1; D gene: NA; CDR3 length: 14; V gene: TRBV11-2; clone size: NA; CDR3 DNA: TGTGCCAGCAGCCCCGGGGGGTTAGTCACTGAAGCTTTCTTT; CDR3 protein: CASSPGGLVTEAFF
J gene: TRBJ2-6; D gene: TRBD2; CDR3 length: 17; V gene: TRBV7-9; clone size: NA; CDR3 DNA: TGTGCCAGCAGTCCTAGCGGGCCTAGCTCTGGGGCCAACGTCCTGACTTTC; CDR3 protein: CASSPSGPSSGANVLTF
J gene: TRBJ1-5; D gene: TRBD1; CDR3 length: 16; V gene: TRBV3-1; clone size: NA; CDR3 DNA: TGTGCCAGCAGCCAAGGTCGAGGGGGCCCGGTCCGGCCCCAGCATTTT; CDR3 protein: CASSQGRGGPVRPQHF
J gene: TRBJ2-7; D gene: NA; CDR3 length: 13; V gene: TRBV9; clone size: few; CDR3 DNA: TGTGCCAGCAGTTCTAGGCCTCTGGGGGAGCAGTACTTC; CDR3 protein: CASSSRPLGEQYF
J gene: TRBJ1-3; D gene: NA; CDR3 length: 15; V gene: TRBV12-3/TRBV12-4; clone size: many; CDR3 DNA: TGTGCCAGCAGTTTTGGGGGATTATCTGGAAACACCATATATTTT; CDR3 protein: CASSFGGLSGNTIYF
J gene: TRBJ1-5; D gene: NA; CDR3 length: 17; V gene: TRBV4-1; clone size: NA; CDR3 DNA: TGCGCCAGCAGCCAAGATCCCGGCGGGGGAAGCAATCAGCCCCAGCATTTT; CDR3 protein: CASSQDPGGGSNQPQHF
J gene: TRBJ1-6; D gene: TRBD1; CDR3 length: 17; V gene: TRBV12-3/TRBV12-4; clone size: NA; CDR3 DNA: TGTGCCAGCAGATCACGAAGACAGGGGGCGGTTAATTCACCCCTCCACTTT; CDR3 protein: CASRSRRQGAVNSPLHF
J gene: TRBJ2-3; D gene: NA; CDR3 length: 15; V gene: TRBV27; clone size: many; CDR3 DNA: TGTGCCAGCTCACGGTTAGGGACTAGCACAGATACGCAGTATTTT; CDR3 protein: CASSRLGTSTDTQYF
J gene: TRBJ2-1; D gene: TRBD2; CDR3 length: 15; V gene: TRBV4-2; clone size: NA; CDR3 DNA: TGTGCCAGCAGCCAACGGACTAGCGAGTACAATGAGCAGTTCTTC; CDR3 protein: CASSQRTSEYNEQFF
J gene: TRBJ2-2; D gene: NA; CDR3 length: 13; V gene: TRBV12-3/TRBV12-4; clone size: NA; CDR3 DNA: TGTGCCAGCAGTTTGACAGTGACCGGGGAGCTGTTTTTT; CDR3 protein: CASSLTVTGELFF
J gene: TRBJ2-5; D gene: TRBD1; CDR3 length: 16; V gene: TRBV7-8; clone size: NA; CDR3 DNA: TGTGCCAGCAGCTTCCCCGGGACAGGGAAAAAAGAGACCCAGTACTTC; CDR3 protein: CASSFPGTGKKETQYF
J gene: TRBJ1-5; D gene: NA; CDR3 length: 13; V gene: TRBV20-1; clone size: few; CDR3 DNA: TGCAGTGCTAGAGGGGGAATAGGTCAGCCCCAGCATTTT; CDR3 protein: CSARGGIGQPQHF
J gene: TRBJ2-5; D gene: NA; CDR3 length: 14; V gene: TRBV7-2; clone size: NA; CDR3 DNA: TGTGCCAGCAGCAAAATGGCTAACCAAGAGACCCAGTACTTC; CDR3 protein: CASSKMANQETQYF
J gene: TRBJ2-7; D gene: NA; CDR3 length: 15; V gene: TRBV3-1; clone size: NA; CDR3 DNA: TGTGCCAGCAGTCACGATGGGACCCCTCCCTACGAGCAGTACTTC; CDR3 protein: CASSHDGTPPYEQYF
J gene: TRBJ2-1; D gene: TRBD1; CDR3 length: 13; V gene: TRBV12-3/TRBV12-4; clone size: many; CDR3 DNA: TGTGCCAGCAGTGGACAGGGCTACAATGAGCAGTTCTTC; CDR3 protein: CASSGQGYNEQFF